Shown below are 8 T cell receptor beta chains from a single sample sequenced in a study of blood T cell repertoires in COVID-19. Libraries were prepared by immunoSEQ multiplex PCR; TCRdb keeps only in-frame clonotypes and omits some of them. This table has approximately 350,000 clones, approximately 87% appearing once. The sample taken for sequencing was peripheral blood. The receptors were sampled from a woman aged 50 to 60 with COVID-19, enrolled during active disease.

This chain links TRBV14 with TRBJ2-2; the D gene is possibly TRBD2 (5 bases). The CDR3 spans 15 residues. The germline V gene has CDR1 SGHDN and CDR2 FVKESK. With 4 bases removed from V and 1 base from J, the gap between germline ends came to 10 bases. The CDR3 loop is CASSPGVVNTGELFF. The DNA for the CDR3 is TGTGCCAGCAGCCCCGGGGTCGTGAACACCGGGGAGCTGTTTTTT.

J is TRBJ2-1 and V is TRBV10-1; 13 positions match TRBD2. Losses at the gene ends were 5 bases for V and 8 bases for J; bases not matched to a gene: 18. CDR1 WNHNN and CDR2 SYGVQD come from the germline V gene (reference sequence). This CDR3 is built from 19 residues. The DNA of the CDR3 is TGCGCCAGCAGTCCTGCCCAACTACTAGCGGGAGGGCCCAAGGATGAGCAGTTCTTC. Encoded protein: CASSPAQLLAGGPKDEQFF.

J is TRBJ2-7 and V is TRBV5-1; 10 bases map to TRBD1. Losses at the gene ends were 4 bases for V and 2 bases for J; bases not matched to a gene: 6. There are 15 residues in the CDR3. Germline values: CDR1 SGHRS, CDR2 YFSETQ. CDR3 in DNA: TGCGCCAGCAGCATTGACAGGGGGCTCACCTACGAGCAGTACTTC. Translating it yields CASSIDRGLTYEQYF.

This rearrangement joins TRBV6-2 or TRBV6-3 to TRBJ2-7; 7 nucleotides agree with TRBD1. V trimming: 0 bases; J trimming: 0 bases; junction bases outside the gene matches: 2. The CDR3 loop spans 15 amino acids. Germline assignment: CDR1 MNHEY and CDR2 SVGEGT. CDR3 DNA: TGTGCCAGCAGTTACTCTCGGGACAGCTCCTACGAGCAGTACTTC. Translation: CASSYSRDSSYEQYF.

This chain uses TRBV30 with TRBJ2-1; 8 nucleotides align to TRBD2. Per the germline V gene, CDR1 is GTSNPN and CDR2 is SVGIG (reference sequence). The CDR3 spans 15 residues. V lost 0 bases and J lost 8; bases outside the gene matches: 9. In DNA form, the CDR3 reads TGTGCCTGGAGTGTAAGGCTAGCGGGTTTCTATGAGCAGTTCTTC. Amino acid sequence: CAWSVRLAGFYEQFF.

The rearrangement links TRBV3-1 (or the pseudogene TRBV3-2) to TRBJ2-2, with D possibly matching TRBD2 (6 bases). CDR1 LGHDT and CDR2 YNNKEL come from the germline V gene (reference sequence). There are 16 residues in the CDR3. V lost 1 base and J 2 bases, leaving 11 bases between the germline ends. CDR3 protein: CASSQAWAGNTGELFF. CDR3 bases: TGTGCCAGCAGCCAAGCATGGGCGGGAAACACCGGGGAGCTGTTTTTT.

This clone was seen only once. The chain uses TRBV6-2 or TRBV6-3 and TRBJ2-2; 12 bases align to TRBD2. Germline CDR1 reads MNHEY; CDR2 reads SVGEGT. The CDR3 extends over 17 amino acids. V was clipped by 7 bases and J by 6 bases; unmatched bases: 12. The CDR3 loop is CASTPLRLAGGAGELFF. CDR3 sequence (DNA): TGTGCCAGCACCCCCCTGCGGCTAGCGGGAGGGGCCGGGGAGCTGTTTTTT.

The chain carries TRBV11-3 and TRBJ2-1; no firm D call. There are 15 residues in the CDR3. The V gene lost 8 bases and the J gene lost 0 bases, with 14 bases spanning the gap. Germline CDR1 SGHNT, CDR2 YENEEA. The CDR3 DNA reads as TGTGCCAGCTCCTCTGCGAGAAGCTCCTACAATGAGCAGTTCTTC. Its translation: CASSSARSSYNEQFF. Full variable domain (remainder filled in from reference TRBV11-3 and TRBJ2-1): EAGVVQSPRYKIIEKKQPVAFWCNPISGHNTLYWYLQNLGQGPELLIRYENEEAVDDSQLPKDRFSAERLKGVDSTLKIQPAELGDSAVYLCASSSARSSYNEQFFGPGTRLTVL.